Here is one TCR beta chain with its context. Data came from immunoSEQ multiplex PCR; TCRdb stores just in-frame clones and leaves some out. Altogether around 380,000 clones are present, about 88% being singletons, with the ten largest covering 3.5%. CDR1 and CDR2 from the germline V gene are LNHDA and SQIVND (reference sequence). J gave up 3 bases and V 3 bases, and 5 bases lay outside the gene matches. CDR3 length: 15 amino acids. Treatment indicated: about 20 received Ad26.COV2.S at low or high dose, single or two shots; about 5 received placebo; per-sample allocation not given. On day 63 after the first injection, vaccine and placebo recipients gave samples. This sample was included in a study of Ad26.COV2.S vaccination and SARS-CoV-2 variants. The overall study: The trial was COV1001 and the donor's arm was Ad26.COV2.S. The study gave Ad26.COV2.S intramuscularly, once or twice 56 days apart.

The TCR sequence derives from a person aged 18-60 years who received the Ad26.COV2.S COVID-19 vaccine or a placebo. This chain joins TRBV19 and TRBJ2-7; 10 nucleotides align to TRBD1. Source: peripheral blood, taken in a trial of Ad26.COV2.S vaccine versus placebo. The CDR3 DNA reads TGTGCCAGTAGTATTATTGGGACAGGGGACTACGAGCAGTACTTC. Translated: CASSIIGTGDYEQYF.